The 32 T cell receptor beta chains reported below all come from one sample, sequenced in a study of cytomegalovirus exposure and HLA in healthy donors. The PCR contained 60 Vbeta and 13 Jbeta primers. Using immunoSEQ multiplex PCR, the repertoire was profiled, and TCRdb retains in-frame clones only, with some absent. The sample holds around 75,000 clones, roughly three quarters seen once. Sequences were obtained from PBMCs. These receptors were obtained from a young man in good health and CMV-seronegative.

The count of this clone is one. J is TRBJ1-5 and V is TRBV5-4; D is undetermined. There are 13 residues in the CDR3. CDR1 is SGHNT and CDR2 is YYREEE in the germline V gene (reference sequence). The germline V and J ends were trimmed by 0 bases and 11 bases, with 12 bases remaining between them. CDR3 sequence: CASSLDLGRAQHF. CDR3 sequence (DNA): TGTGCCAGCAGCTTGGATCTGGGGAGGGCCCAGCATTTT.

This clone was seen only a few times. V is TRBV5-1 and J is TRBJ2-5, with TRBD2 matching 7 bases. The germline V gene has CDR1 SGHRS and CDR2 YFSETQ. V gave up 0 bases and J gave up 4 bases; unmatched junction bases: 3. The CDR3 is made up of 14 amino acids. Here the CDR3 reads CASSLVGGGETQYF. CDR3 in DNA: TGCGCCAGCAGCTTGGTTGGGGGGGGAGAGACCCAGTACTTC.

The rearrangement joins TRBV27 to TRBJ1-5; TRBD1 aligns across 7 bases. CDR1 is MNHEY and CDR2 is SMNVEV in the germline V gene (reference sequence). CDR3 length: 15 amino acids. With V trimmed by 6 bases and J by 5 bases, 10 bases remained unmatched. As DNA, the CDR3 is TGTGCCAGCAGCCGTCGACAGGGCTTCGATCAGCCCCAGCATTTT. This encodes CASSRRQGFDQPQHF.

This clone was seen once. This chain links TRBV18 with TRBJ1-2; possibly TRBD1 for D (6 bases). Germline V gene lookup returns CDR1 KGHSH and CDR2 LQKENI. Trimming left V 2 bases short and J 2 bases short, with 12 bases between. The CDR3 is 15 residues long. The CDR3 reads CASSPEGEPNYGYTF. The DNA for the CDR3 is TGTGCCAGCTCACCAGAGGGGGAGCCAAACTATGGCTACACCTTC.

The chain links TRBV27 to TRBJ2-5; 7 bases agree with TRBD1. V shed 3 bases and J 4 bases; nucleotides not matched to a gene: 11. The germline CDR1 and CDR2 sequences are MNHEY and SMNVEV (reference sequence). This CDR3 has 16 residues. The DNA of the CDR3 is TGTGCCAGCAGTTTTGCGACAGGGTCGGGGCCAGAGACCCAGTACTTC. Its protein product is CASSFATGSGPETQYF.

The genes are TRBV7-9 and TRBJ2-5; 12 positions agree with TRBD2. The CDR3 spans 16 residues. Germline V lookup: CDR1 SEHNR, CDR2 FQNEAQ (reference sequence). The V and J ends lost 1 base and 4 bases, in that order; junction bases with no gene match: 4. CDR3 amino acids: CASSLGTSGEGETQYF. CDR3 nucleotides: TGTGCCAGCAGCTTAGGGACTAGCGGGGAGGGAGAGACCCAGTACTTC.

The chain uses TRBV28 and TRBJ2-7, with TRBD1 matching 10 bases. The CDR3 loop spans 15 amino acids. Losses at the gene ends were 6 bases for V and 2 bases for J; bases not matched to a gene: 7. Looked up from germline, CDR1 is MDHEN and CDR2 is SYDVKM. The CDR3 DNA reads TGTGCCAGCAGCCCGGGACAGGGGTTCCCCTACGAGCAGTACTTC. As protein: CASSPGQGFPYEQYF.

The V gene is TRBV6-6, the J gene TRBJ1-2, with D tentatively TRBD1 (5 bases). V lost 6 bases and J lost 6, with 14 bases in between. In germline, CDR1 is MNHNY, CDR2 SVGAGI (reference sequence). This CDR3 comprises 13 residues. CDR3 sequence (DNA): TGTGCCAGCAGCCCCCAGGGCAGGAATGGCTACACCTTC. It codes for CASSPQGRNGYTF.

This sequence joins TRBV5-1 and TRBJ2-7; D possibly corresponds to TRBD2 (6 bases). CDR1 and CDR2 from the germline V gene are SGHRS and YFSETQ. The CDR3 has 14 residues. The V end lost 4 bases, the J end lost 4 bases, and 15 bases lay between the germline ends. The CDR3 loop is CASSIVQGLYEQYF. The CDR3 nucleotides are TGCGCCAGCAGCATAGTGCAGGGACTTTACGAGCAGTACTTC.

The chain couples TRBV5-1 to TRBJ2-2, with D uncertain. Germline V gives CDR1 SGHRS, CDR2 YFSETQ. Trimming took off 0 bases at V and 1 base at J, with 7 bases between the two ends. CDR3 size: 15 residues. The CDR3 reads CASSLASKNTGELFF. Written as DNA, the CDR3 is TGCGCCAGCAGCTTGGCGAGTAAGAACACCGGGGAGCTGTTTTTT.

In its sample, this clone was seen once. V and J are TRBV7-7 and TRBJ1-2; perhaps TRBD1 as D (6 bases). CDR1 and CDR2 (germline): SSHAT, FNYEAQ (reference sequence). V was shortened by 4 bases and J by 2 bases, with 11 bases between the two germline ends. CDR3 length: 14 amino acids. The CDR3 region is CASSSTGANYGYTF. For the CDR3, the DNA is TGTGCCAGCAGCTCGACAGGAGCCAACTATGGCTACACCTTC.

The genes are TRBV7-3 and TRBJ2-7, with D perhaps matching TRBD2 (5 bases). V lost 1 base to trimming and J lost 1 base, with 11 bases between them. The germline V gene encodes CDR1 SGHTA and CDR2 FQGTGA. CDR3 length equals 15 residues. This chain's CDR3 is CASSLMAGSSYEQYF. The CDR3, as DNA: TGTGCCAGCAGCTTAATGGCGGGCAGTTCCTACGAGCAGTACTTC.

V and J are TRBV2 and TRBJ1-2, with 7 bases lining up with TRBD1. Trimming at V came to 4 bases and at J to 3 bases, leaving 11 bases not matched to a gene. There are 16 residues in the CDR3. Germline V lookup: CDR1 SNHLY, CDR2 FYNNEI. The CDR3 coding sequence is TGTGCCAGCAGTGCCACCCTTGACAGGGTTCACTATGGCTACACCTTC. It translates to CASSATLDRVHYGYTF.

The chain is built from TRBV20-1 and TRBJ2-7; a weak D match, TRBD1 (5 bases). Looked up from germline, CDR1 is DFQATT and CDR2 is SNEGSKA (reference sequence). The germline V and J ends were trimmed by 2 bases and 5 bases, with 7 bases remaining between them. The CDR3 runs to 11 residues. This CDR3 is CSARWGNEQYF. CDR3 nucleotide sequence: TGCAGTGCTAGATGGGGCAACGAGCAGTACTTC.

The chain carries TRBV5-1 and TRBJ2-1, with 14 bases aligning to TRBD2. CDR3 length: 16 amino acids. Germline-derived CDR1 and CDR2 are SGHRS and YFSETQ. J lost 12 bases, V lost 0 bases, and 8 bases had no gene match. The CDR3 spells CASSLGGTSGGFGQFF. The DNA of the CDR3 is TGCGCCAGCAGCTTGGGAGGGACTAGCGGGGGATTCGGGCAGTTCTTC.

The chain combines TRBV4-3 with TRBJ1-1; D is undetermined. Germline-derived CDR1 and CDR2 are LGHNA and YSLEER. The CDR3 consists of 14 residues. Trimming stripped 0 bases from V and 6 bases from J, with 11 bases between. The CDR3 sequence: CASSQDLIAPEAFF. The CDR3 nucleotides read TGCGCCAGCAGCCAAGACCTCATAGCCCCTGAAGCTTTCTTT.

The chain couples TRBV7-7 to TRBJ2-2; no firm D call. V lost 1 base to trimming and J lost 7 bases, with 7 bases between them. The CDR3 has 13 amino acids. Germline V CDR1 and CDR2: SSHAT, FNYEAQ (reference sequence). The CDR3 reads CASSLDAVGELFF. DNA of the CDR3: TGTGCCAGCAGCTTAGATGCGGTCGGGGAGCTGTTTTTT. The variable domain in full, with the rest retrieved from reference TRBV7-7 and TRBJ2-2, is GAGVSQSPRYKVTKRGQDVTLRCDPISSHATLYWYQQALGQGPEFLTYFNYEAQPDKSGLPSDRFSAERPEGSISTLTIQRTEQRDSAMYRCASSLDAVGELFFGEGSRLTVL.

The rearrangement joins TRBV5-4 to TRBJ2-7; 9 nucleotides align to TRBD1. The CDR3 has 17 amino acids. Germline V gene lookup returns CDR1 SGHNT and CDR2 YYREEE (reference sequence). The ends lost 0 bases at V and 7 bases at J; junction bases unmatched: 14. The CDR3 protein is CASSLDGRWTGAGEQYV. CDR3 DNA: TGTGCCAGCAGCTTGGACGGTCGTTGGACAGGGGCAGGTGAGCAGTACGTC.

This chain joins TRBV30 and TRBJ1-2, with D unclear. CDR1 and CDR2 from the germline V gene are GTSNPN and SVGIG (reference sequence). The V gene lost 2 bases and the J gene lost 8 bases, with 18 bases spanning the gap. There are 14 residues in the CDR3. The CDR3 reads CAWSPSPVGEGYTF. CDR3 in DNA: TGTGCCTGGAGTCCCTCCCCCGTCGGTGAAGGCTACACCTTC.

The CDR3 is CASCEAGSSGNTIYF. Here the CDR3 DNA reads TGTGCCTCATGTGAGGCCGGAAGCTCTGGAAACACCATATATTTT. This sequence joins TRBV6-6 and TRBJ1-3, with D hard to call. The germline CDR1 and CDR2 sequences are MNHNY and SVGAGI (reference sequence). Trimming removed 11 bases at V and 0 bases at J, with 17 bases between. The CDR3 is 15 amino acids.

The chain has TRBV27 and TRBJ1-6; D might be TRBD1 (6 bases). The germline V gene has CDR1 MNHEY and CDR2 SMNVEV (reference sequence). Trimming took off 10 bases at V and 9 bases at J, with 22 bases between the two ends. This CDR3 region has 15 residues. Here the CDR3 DNA reads TGTGCCACCAAGCTAGGGGGGGGCATCGGTTCACCCCTCCACTTT. Residues: CATKLGGGIGSPLHF.

The chain links TRBV6-5 to TRBJ2-2; tentatively, D is TRBD1 (6 bases). V shed 0 bases and J shed 2 bases, with 7 bases lying between them. This CDR3 contains 15 residues. Germline loops: CDR1 MNHEY, CDR2 SVGAGI. The CDR3 nucleotides are TGTGCCAGCAGTTACTCGGGACAAAACACCGGGGAGCTGTTTTTT. It translates to CASSYSGQNTGELFF.

This clone was picked up a small number of times. V gene TRBV6-6 combines with J gene TRBJ1-5, with TRBD1 identical over 8 bases. Germline assignment: CDR1 MNHNY and CDR2 SVGAGI (reference sequence). The V and J ends lost 8 bases and 3 bases, in that order; junction bases with no gene match: 12. The length of the CDR3 is 16 residues. The CDR3 protein is CASEKGTGPSNQPQHF. CDR3 nucleotide sequence: TGTGCCAGCGAAAAAGGGACAGGACCTTCCAATCAGCCCCAGCATTTT.

The chain combines TRBV5-1 with TRBJ1-1, with TRBD1 identical over 8 bases. Unmatched junction bases numbered 5, after V lost 3 bases and J lost 1 base. This CDR3 contains 15 residues. The V gene's germline CDR1 is SGHRS and CDR2 YFSETQ. Here the CDR3 reads CASSSGQVSNTEAFF. The CDR3 DNA sequence: TGCGCCAGCAGCTCGGGACAGGTCTCGAACACTGAAGCTTTCTTT.

The J gene is TRBJ1-1, the V gene TRBV2; a possible D gene is TRBD1 (6 bases). This CDR3 comprises 14 residues. Germline values: CDR1 SNHLY, CDR2 FYNNEI. The V end lost 6 bases, the J end lost 2 bases, and 13 bases lay between the germline ends. The CDR3 DNA follows: TGTGCCAGCAGAGCCGGGACACCAAACACTGAAGCTTTCTTT. Its protein is CASRAGTPNTEAFF.

The rearrangement links TRBV5-6 to TRBJ1-1; 7 bases align to TRBD1. Germline CDR1 SGHDT, CDR2 YYEEEE. The CDR3 has 15 amino acids. The V gene end was trimmed by 0 bases and the J gene end by 3 bases; junction bases not matched to a gene: 5. The CDR3 coding sequence is TGTGCCAGCAGCTTGGGAGGGGGCGGGTACACTGAAGCTTTCTTT. This codes for CASSLGGGGYTEAFF.

The chain joins TRBV11-2 to TRBJ1-1, with 7 bases identical to TRBD1. The CDR3 is made up of 16 amino acids. Germline CDR1 reads SGHAT; CDR2 reads FQNNGV. J gave up 4 bases and V 3 bases, and 11 bases lay outside the gene matches. CDR3 bases: TGTGCCAGCAGCTTGACGACAGGGTGGGGCCCCACTGAAGCTTTCTTT. Translated, it gives CASSLTTGWGPTEAFF. The full variable domain, completed using reference TRBV11-2 and TRBJ1-1, is EAGVAQSPRYKIIEKRQSVAFWCNPISGHATLYWYQQILGQGPKLLIQFQNNGVVDDSQLPKDRFSAERLKGVDSTLKIQPAKLEDSAVYLCASSLTTGWGPTEAFFGQGTRLTVV.

The CDR3 DNA follows: TGTGCCATCAGTGGGACGGGGCGGGGTACAGATACGCAGTATTTT. Protein sequence: CAISGTGRGTDTQYF. The genes are TRBV10-3 and TRBJ2-3; tentatively, D is TRBD2 (6 bases). Germline-derived CDR1 and CDR2 are ENHRY and SYGVKD. The CDR3 sequence is 15 residues long. V lost 4 bases to trimming and J lost 3 bases, with 14 bases between them.

The V and J genes are TRBV5-1 and TRBJ2-7; 11 bases are a match to TRBD1. The J segment lost 0 bases and the V segment lost 4 bases, leaving 3 bases of the junction unmatched. This CDR3 region has 15 residues. Germline CDR1 and CDR2: SGHRS and YFSETQ. The CDR3 here is CASSLGTGGSYEQYV. The CDR3 DNA sequence: TGCGCCAGCAGCCTAGGGACAGGGGGCTCCTACGAGCAGTACGTC.

V gene TRBV11-3 combines with J gene TRBJ2-2; the D gene is possibly TRBD1 (6 bases). This CDR3 has 15 amino acids. Germline loops: CDR1 SGHNT, CDR2 YENEEA. Trimming took 6 bases from V and 0 from J, leaving 11 bases between them. CDR3 in amino acids: CASSPGTTNTGELFF. In DNA, the CDR3 is TGTGCCAGCAGTCCCGGGACAACGAACACCGGGGAGCTGTTTTTT.

This chain joins TRBV7-3 and TRBJ2-1; tentatively, D is TRBD1 (6 bases). From germline, CDR1 is SGHTA and CDR2 FQGTGA. The CDR3 is 13 residues long. V dropped 10 bases and J dropped 10 bases, with 20 bases sitting between them. The CDR3 nucleotides are TGTGCCACCTCACAGGGCGTCGGCGGGGAGCAGTTCTTC. Its translation: CATSQGVGGEQFF.

Only a few counts were recorded for this clone. The chain carries TRBV5-8 and TRBJ1-1; D not certain. From germline, CDR1 is SGHTS and CDR2 YDEGEE. V lost 0 bases, J lost 1 base, and 4 bases lay in between. This CDR3 spans 13 amino acids. CDR3 residues: CASSLDRNTEAFF. Here the CDR3 DNA reads TGTGCCAGCAGCTTGGACAGGAACACTGAAGCTTTCTTT.